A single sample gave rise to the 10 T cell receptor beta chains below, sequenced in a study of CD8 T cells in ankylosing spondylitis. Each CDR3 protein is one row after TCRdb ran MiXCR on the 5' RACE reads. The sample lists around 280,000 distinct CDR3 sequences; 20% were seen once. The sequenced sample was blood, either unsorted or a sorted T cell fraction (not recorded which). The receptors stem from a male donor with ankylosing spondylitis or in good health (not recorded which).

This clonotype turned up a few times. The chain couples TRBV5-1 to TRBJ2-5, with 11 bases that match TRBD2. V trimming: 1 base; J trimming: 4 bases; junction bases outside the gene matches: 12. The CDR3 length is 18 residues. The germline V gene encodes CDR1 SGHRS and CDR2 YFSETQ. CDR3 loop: CASSLKIAGGFRPETQYF. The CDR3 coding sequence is TGCGCCAGCAGCTTGAAGATAGCGGGGGGGTTTCGCCCAGAGACCCAGTACTTC.

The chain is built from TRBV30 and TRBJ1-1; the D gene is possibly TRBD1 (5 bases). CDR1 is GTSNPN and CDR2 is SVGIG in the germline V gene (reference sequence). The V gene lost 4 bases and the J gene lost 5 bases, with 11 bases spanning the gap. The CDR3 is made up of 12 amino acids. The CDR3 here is CAWTAGGTEAFF. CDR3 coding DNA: TGTGCCTGGACAGCGGGGGGGACTGAAGCTTTCTTT.

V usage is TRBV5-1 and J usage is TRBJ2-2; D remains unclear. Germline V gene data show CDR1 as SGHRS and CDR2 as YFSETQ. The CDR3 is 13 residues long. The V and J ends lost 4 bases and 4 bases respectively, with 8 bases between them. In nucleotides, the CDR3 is TGCGCCAGCAGCCTGGATATCACCGGGGAGCTGTTTTTT. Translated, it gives CASSLDITGELFF.

This CDR3 reads CASSTGSGNTIYF. The CDR3 nucleotides are TGTGCCAGCAGTACCGGGTCTGGAAACACCATATATTTT. The rearrangement links TRBV25-1 to TRBJ1-3, with unresolved D. Trimming pared 5 bases from V and 1 base from J, leaving 6 bases between. Germline CDR1 reads MGHDK; CDR2 reads SYGVNS. The CDR3 sequence is 13 residues long.

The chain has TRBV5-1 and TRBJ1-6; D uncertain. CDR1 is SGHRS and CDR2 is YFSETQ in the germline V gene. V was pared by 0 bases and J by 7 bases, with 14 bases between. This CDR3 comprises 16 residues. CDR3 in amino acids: CASSLEESRPNSPLHF. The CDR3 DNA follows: TGCGCCAGCAGCTTGGAAGAGTCTAGACCCAATTCACCCCTCCACTTT.

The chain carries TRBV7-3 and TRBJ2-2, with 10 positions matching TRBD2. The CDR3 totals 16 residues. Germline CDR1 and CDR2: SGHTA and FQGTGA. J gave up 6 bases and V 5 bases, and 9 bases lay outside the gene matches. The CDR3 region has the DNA TGTGCCAGCAGCCCAGAAAGCGGGAGGGCCGCCGGGGAGCTGTTTTTT. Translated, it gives CASSPESGRAAGELFF.

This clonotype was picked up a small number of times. The CDR3 DNA follows: TGTGCCAGCAGCCCCCAGGGGGGGACCACAGATACGCAGTATTTT. This encodes CASSPQGGTTDTQYF. This chain uses TRBV12-3 or TRBV12-4 with TRBJ2-3; D is possibly TRBD1 or TRBD2 (7 bases each). CDR3 length: 15 residues. V was shortened by 6 bases and J by 2 bases, with 15 bases between the two germline ends.

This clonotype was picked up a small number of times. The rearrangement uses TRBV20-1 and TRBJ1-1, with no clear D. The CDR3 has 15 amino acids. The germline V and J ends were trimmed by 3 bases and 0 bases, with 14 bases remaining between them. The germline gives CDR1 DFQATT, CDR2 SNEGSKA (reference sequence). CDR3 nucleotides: TGCAGTGCTAGCCGCTTATTAGCCATGAACACTGAAGCTTTCTTT. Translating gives CSASRLLAMNTEAFF.

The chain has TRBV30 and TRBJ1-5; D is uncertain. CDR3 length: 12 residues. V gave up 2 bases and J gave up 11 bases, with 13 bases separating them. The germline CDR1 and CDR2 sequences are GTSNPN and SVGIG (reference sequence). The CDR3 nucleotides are TGTGCCTGGAGTTCGGGGTTAACGTCCCAGCATTTT. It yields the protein CAWSSGLTSQHF.

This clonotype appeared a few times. CDR3 in DNA: TGTGCCAGCAGAAAGCCTGAGGGACAGGGTAATTCACCCCTCCACTTT. It encodes CASRKPEGQGNSPLHF. The chain has TRBV7-9 and TRBJ1-6, with TRBD1 identical over 9 bases. The V and J ends lost 6 bases and 6 bases, in that order; junction bases with no gene match: 9. Germline V gene sequence: CDR1 SEHNR, CDR2 FQNEAQ (reference sequence). This CDR3 is built from 16 residues.